Sequencing of this T cell receptor beta chain was carried out in a study of T cell repertoires in cytomegalovirus infection. Across the whole study: Public signatures in TCR beta pointed to CMV infection and matching HLA type.

The CDR3 has 12 amino acids. The V and J ends lost 7 bases and 8 bases respectively, with 12 bases between them. Germline CDR1 SNHLY, CDR2 FYNNEI. This clonotype came up a few times. Its antigen remains unknown. TCRdb called the reads again in MiXCR, with one record for every CDR3 protein. This sample yields 550,000 to 850,000 distinct CDR3 sequences, of which 30% to 40% are seen a single time; roughly 18% belongs to the top ten. The sample here was cultured PBMCs, taken from culture after CMV antigen stimulation. This chain joins TRBV2 and TRBJ2-1; D is unresolved. The receptor comes from a human donor in good health (CMV status not recorded). Some clones in this sample may be carry-over from other donors' samples. Written as DNA, the CDR3 is TGTGCCAGCATTACCCACTTCGATGAGCAGTTCTTC. Translation: CASITHFDEQFF.